This TCR beta chain emerged from a study of blood T cell repertoires in COVID-19. Unmatched junction bases numbered 12, after V lost 0 bases and J lost 8 bases. The CDR3 is made up of 16 amino acids. Germline assignment: CDR1 SGHVS and CDR2 FQNEAQ. In the authors' workflow: Estimation of nucleated cell counts was performed using reference gene primer amplification. Clones were read by immunoSEQ multiplex PCR, and TCRdb kept only the in-frame ones, dropping some. The D gene and trimming were derived from the DNA, and the V and J assignments and clone size from that table. This sample has 70,000 or so clones; 87% occur once, and the top ten carry 4% to 5.5%.

The sequence derives from a man aged 50 or older with active COVID-19. The rearrangement links TRBV7-8 to TRBJ1-2; 7 bases fit TRBD1. The specimen was peripheral blood. Here the CDR3 DNA reads TGTGCCAGCAGCTTAGCAGGGGGCGGAGGCCTGGGGGGCTACACCTTC. It yields the protein CASSLAGGGGLGGYTF.